This entry features one TCR beta chain sequence. Its antigen is not identified. This record comes from a study of glioma-infiltrating T cells after dendritic cell vaccination. Study information: Glioblastoma patients came from Phase I and II dendritic cell vaccination trials. Patients received autologous tumor lysate-pulsed dendritic cell vaccination between about 2003 and 2012. Points from the study as a whole: Patients with more pretreatment TILs had longer time to progression and survival.

Generated by immunoSEQ multiplex PCR, the TCRdb table keeps only in-frame clones and is missing some. The sample records roughly 80,000 clones, 80% to 90% being singletons. Indicated time point: after dendritic cell vaccination, including at tumor progression/relapse. The CDR3 has 15 amino acids. The trim removed 4 bases at V and 2 bases at J, leaving 5 bases unmatched. The V gene's germline CDR1 is MNHEY and CDR2 SMNVEV (reference sequence). The origin of this receptor is a human donor with glioblastoma. This sequence joins TRBV27 and TRBJ2-7; 10 nucleotides match TRBD1. The starting material was blood, obtained after dendritic cell vaccination. Written as DNA, the CDR3 is TGTGCCAGCAGTTATGAGGGACAGGGGACCTACGAGCAGTACTTC. This sequence encodes CASSYEGQGTYEQYF.